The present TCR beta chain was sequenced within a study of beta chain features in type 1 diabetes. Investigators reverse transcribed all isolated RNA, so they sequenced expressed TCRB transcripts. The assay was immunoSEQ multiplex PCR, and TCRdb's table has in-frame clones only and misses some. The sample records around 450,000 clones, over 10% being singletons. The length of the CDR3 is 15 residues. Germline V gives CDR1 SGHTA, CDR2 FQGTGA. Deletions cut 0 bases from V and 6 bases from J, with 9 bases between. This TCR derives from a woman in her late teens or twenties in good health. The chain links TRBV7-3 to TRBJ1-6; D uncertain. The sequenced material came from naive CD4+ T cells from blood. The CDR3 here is CASSLTAGTNSPLHF. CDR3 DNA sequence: TGTGCCAGCAGCTTAACGGCAGGAACTAATTCACCCCTCCACTTT.